This is a list of T cell receptor beta chains from one sample in a study of cytomegalovirus exposure and HLA in healthy donors. Assay used: immunoSEQ multiplex PCR; TCRdb lists only in-frame clones, some missing. In the table there are fewer than 150,000 clones, about 78% of which are singletons. Sample: PBMCs. These receptors were collected from a man in his forties in good health and CMV-seropositive. The CDR3 runs from the conserved cysteine through the conserved F or W. D genes are given only for firm matches. Clone sizes are given selectively: once, few, many, or a class where the clone is expanded.

j_gene,v_gene,len,abundance,d_gene,CDR3aa,CDR3nt
TRBJ1-1,TRBV21-1,18,.,.,CASSNEKGGTPVNTEAFF,TGTGCCAGCAGCAATGAGAAAGGAGGGACTCCAGTGAACACTGAAGCTTTCTTT
TRBJ1-1,TRBV19,13,.,.,CASSVGANTEAFF,TGTGCCAGTAGTGTGGGGGCTAACACTGAAGCTTTCTTT
TRBJ1-5,TRBV2,15,.,TRBD1,CASKPDRGRNQPQHF,TGTGCCAGCAAACCAGACAGGGGTCGCAATCAGCCCCAGCATTTT
TRBJ2-2,TRBV30,20,.,TRBD2,CAWTEGWTSGRLIRPGELFF,TGTGCCTGGACCGAAGGCTGGACTAGCGGGAGGTTGATACGGCCCGGGGAGCTGTTTTTT
TRBJ2-1,TRBV30,14,.,TRBD1,CAWSGDSYYNEQFF,TGTGCCTGGAGTGGGGACAGCTATTACAATGAGCAGTTCTTC
TRBJ2-3,TRBV2,18,.,TRBD2,CASLFGLAGPVSTDTQYF,TGTGCCAGCCTTTTCGGACTAGCGGGACCAGTTAGCACAGATACGCAGTATTTT
TRBJ2-1,TRBV11-2,18,.,TRBD2,CASSLAGTSNYFYNEQFF,TGTGCCAGCAGCTTAGCCGGGACTAGCAACTATTTTTACAATGAGCAGTTCTTC
TRBJ1-4,TRBV4-3,15,once,.,CASSRLYSTNEKLFF,TGCGCCAGCAGCCGTTTGTATTCAACTAATGAAAAACTGTTTTTT
TRBJ2-7,TRBV6-6,15,.,.,CASSWVGGGAYEQYF,TGTGCCAGCAGTTGGGTAGGCGGTGGAGCCTACGAGCAGTACTTC
TRBJ1-1,TRBV7-9,14,.,TRBD1,CASSFRGSAGEAFF,TGTGCCAGCAGCTTCAGGGGGTCAGCCGGTGAAGCTTTCTTT
TRBJ2-3,TRBV5-4,15,once,.,CASTPTGTSTDTQYF,TGTGCCAGCACCCCGACAGGGACTAGCACAGATACGCAGTATTTT
TRBJ2-7,TRBV6-5,15,.,TRBD1,CASSYLGQGSYEQYF,TGTGCCAGCAGTTACTTAGGACAGGGGTCCTACGAGCAGTACTTC
TRBJ1-1,TRBV5-6,13,.,.,CASSEGTWGKNYF,TGTGCCAGCAGCGAAGGGACATGGGGTAAGAACTACTTT
TRBJ2-3,TRBV18,15,.,TRBD2,CASSLSGGSTDTQYF,TGTGCCAGCTCACTTAGCGGGGGGAGCACAGATACGCAGTATTTT
TRBJ2-5,TRBV19,13,once,.,CASSKQGVETQYF,TGTGCCAGTAGTAAACAGGGCGTAGAGACCCAGTACTTC
TRBJ1-6,TRBV7-9,12,.,.,CASREGNSPLHF,TGTGCCAGCAGGGAGGGGAATTCACCCCTCCACTTT
TRBJ1-1,TRBV15,17,once,TRBD1,CATSTSRTGVRSTEAFF,TGTGCCACCAGCACCTCTAGGACAGGTGTCCGGAGCACTGAAGCTTTCTTT
TRBJ1-2,TRBV27,16,.,TRBD1,CASSLSRTGWPYGYTF,TGTGCCAGCAGTTTATCACGGACAGGGTGGCCCTATGGCTACACCTTC
TRBJ2-7,TRBV7-6,18,.,TRBD1,CASSLATRWDRDLDEQYF,TGTGCCAGCAGCTTAGCGACTCGCTGGGACAGGGATCTCGACGAGCAGTACTTC
TRBJ1-3,TRBV9,15,.,.,CASSAIQGPGNTIYF,TGTGCCAGCAGCGCAATACAGGGTCCAGGGAACACCATATATTTT
TRBJ2-3,TRBV5-1,18,.,TRBD2,CASSPGLAGGPSTDTQYF,TGCGCCAGCAGCCCAGGACTAGCGGGGGGGCCGAGCACAGATACGCAGTATTTT
TRBJ2-7,TRBV5-8,18,.,TRBD2,CASSSGGLAGGASYEQYF,TGTGCCAGCAGCTCGGGGGGACTAGCGGGAGGGGCCTCCTACGAGCAGTACTTC
TRBJ1-2,TRBV6-4,13,.,.,CASSNTGIYGYTF,TGTGCCAGCAGTAATACCGGGATCTATGGCTACACCTTC
TRBJ2-5,TRBV4-3,16,.,TRBD2,CASSQDRGLAGETQYF,TGCGCCAGCAGCCAAGATCGGGGACTAGCTGGAGAGACCCAGTACTTC
TRBJ2-5,TRBV7-2,14,.,TRBD2,CASSLAGRGETQYF,TGTGCCAGCAGCTTAGCGGGGAGGGGTGAGACCCAGTACTTC
TRBJ1-1,TRBV7-2,14,.,TRBD1,CASSTRTGTTEAFF,TGTGCCAGCAGCACAAGGACAGGGACAACTGAAGCTTTCTTT
TRBJ1-1,TRBV7-9,14,.,.,CASSPREGLTEAFF,TGTGCCAGCAGCCCTAGGGAGGGACTCACTGAAGCTTTCTTT
TRBJ1-2,TRBV9,16,.,.,CASSVGGTGTNYGYTF,TGTGCCAGCAGCGTAGGAGGAACAGGAACTAACTATGGCTACACCTTC
TRBJ2-3,TRBV9,17,.,TRBD2,CASSVGGGPRGTDTQYF,TGTGCCAGCAGCGTGGGCGGGGGGCCTAGAGGGACAGATACGCAGTATTTT
TRBJ2-7,TRBV2,13,.,TRBD1,CASTGQILYEQYF,TGTGCCAGTACGGGACAGATCCTTTACGAGCAGTACTTC
TRBJ1-3,TRBV6-1,15,.,TRBD1,CASSSGTGVGNTIYF,TGTGCCAGCAGTTCCGGGACAGGGGTCGGAAACACCATATATTTT
TRBJ1-1,TRBV11-3,14,.,.,CASSLDRGETEAFF,TGTGCCAGCAGCTTAGATCGGGGGGAAACTGAAGCTTTCTTT
TRBJ2-1,TRBV7-8,15,.,TRBD2,CASSLGLVIGNEQFF,TGTGCCAGCAGCCTTGGACTAGTTATTGGAAATGAGCAGTTCTTC
TRBJ1-2,TRBV29-1,13,.,.,CSALETANYGYTF,TGCAGCGCCCTAGAAACCGCTAACTATGGCTACACCTTC
TRBJ2-7,TRBV7-2,15,.,TRBD1,CASSLGQGAQYEQYF,TGTGCCAGCAGCTTAGGACAGGGGGCGCAGTACGAACAGTACTTC
TRBJ1-5,TRBV4-1,17,.,.,CASSQEGGTYSNQPQHF,TGCGCCAGCAGCCAAGAAGGAGGAACCTATAGCAATCAGCCCCAGCATTTT
TRBJ1-1,TRBV11-1,14,.,.,CASSFTDTNTEAFF,TGTGCCAGCAGCTTCACCGACACGAACACTGAAGCTTTCTTT
TRBJ1-2,TRBV19,14,.,.,CASSIDRGFAGYTF,TGTGCCAGTAGTATAGATCGGGGGTTTGCTGGCTACACCTTC
TRBJ2-5,TRBV2,13,.,.,CASLGGGRETQYF,TGTGCCAGCTTAGGGGGCGGGAGGGAGACCCAGTACTTC
TRBJ1-1,TRBV28,13,.,TRBD1,CASISQGATEAFF,TGTGCCAGCATCTCACAGGGGGCCACTGAAGCTTTCTTT
TRBJ1-2,TRBV19,12,.,TRBD1,CASIGTGYGYTF,TGTGCCAGTATCGGGACAGGGTACGGCTACACCTTC
TRBJ2-7,TRBV4-1,14,.,.,CASSTPGVSYEQYF,TGCGCCAGCAGCACCCCGGGAGTCTCCTACGAGCAGTACTTC
TRBJ1-3,TRBV11-2,14,.,.,CASGVGTPGNTIYF,TGTGCCAGCGGGGTAGGGACACCCGGAAACACCATATATTTT
TRBJ1-2,TRBV30,15,.,TRBD1,CAWSLIGQGAGGYTF,TGTGCCTGGAGTCTGATAGGACAGGGGGCCGGTGGCTACACCTTC
TRBJ1-5,TRBV19,16,.,TRBD1,CASSTPRGIVNQPQHF,TGTGCCAGTAGTACCCCCAGGGGGATTGTTAATCAGCCCCAGCATTTT
TRBJ1-1,TRBV19,14,.,TRBD1,CASSTLTGVTEAFF,TGTGCCAGTAGTACCCTGACAGGGGTCACTGAAGCTTTCTTT
TRBJ1-2,TRBV6-5,13,.,.,CASGRQGSYGYTF,TGTGCCAGCGGCAGGCAGGGGTCCTATGGCTACACCTTC
TRBJ1-2,TRBV4-3,14,.,.,CASSQSRLRGGYTF,TGCGCCAGCAGCCAATCAAGGCTTAGAGGGGGCTACACCTTC
TRBJ1-1,TRBV6-6,14,.,.,CASSSRGKDTEAFF,TGTGCCAGCAGTTCCAGGGGAAAGGACACTGAAGCTTTCTTT
TRBJ1-3,TRBV7-9,15,.,.,CASRPGQHSGNTIYF,TGTGCCAGTAGACCGGGACAACACTCTGGAAACACCATATATTTT
TRBJ1-1,TRBV4-2,12,.,.,CASSHVNTEAFF,TGTGCCAGCAGCCACGTGAACACTGAAGCTTTCTTT
TRBJ1-1,TRBV4-1,16,.,TRBD1,CASSQDGTGVSAEAFF,TGCGCCAGCAGCCAAGACGGGACAGGGGTTTCCGCTGAAGCTTTCTTT
TRBJ2-3,TRBV5-1,13,.,.,CASSLSATDTQYF,TGCGCCAGCAGCTTGAGCGCCACAGATACGCAGTATTTT
TRBJ1-6,TRBV27,12,.,.,CASSLRNSPLHF,TGTGCCAGCAGTTTGAGGAATTCACCCCTCCACTTT